This T cell receptor beta chain derives from a study of cytomegalovirus exposure and HLA in healthy donors. The study's findings and limits: Links to common viral pathogens appeared, in a later analysis, for several of the most significant clusters.

The PCR employed 60 Vbeta primers together with 13 Jbeta primers. Authors' analysis steps: Later analysis identified tens of millions of unique TCR beta chains, approximately 11 million shared. Assay: immunoSEQ multiplex PCR; the TCRdb copy retains only in-frame clones and omits some. V, J and clone size reflect that table, while D and trimming were determined from the DNA. The sample holds 75,000 to 95,000 clones, around 85% seen once. The V gene's germline CDR1 is MNHNS and CDR2 SASEGT. With 8 bases clipped from V and 6 bases from J, the junction kept 10 bases outside the gene matches. CDR3 size: 14 residues. Comment on this clone: Its target is unknown.

This chain connects TRBV6-1 to TRBJ2-1; 7 nucleotides line up with TRBD2. Sequenced: PBMCs. The source is a man aged 18 to 35 in good health and CMV-seronegative. The CDR3 bases are TGTGCCAGCGTGTCCACGGGAGGATTCAATGAGCAGTTCTTC. Amino acids: CASVSTGGFNEQFF.